These T cell receptor beta chains were read from a single sample in a study of cytomegalovirus exposure and HLA in healthy donors. Sequenced by immunoSEQ multiplex PCR; TCRdb stores in-frame clones only, minus some. The table has roughly 190,000 clones, around 86% seen once. Sequenced sample: PBMCs. Receptor source: a man between 25 and 39 years old in good health and CMV-seropositive. The conserved cysteine and the conserved F or W are not part of the CDR3 here.

v_gene	j_gene	CDR3aa
TRBV4-2	TRBJ2-1	ASSQGALPESYNEQF
TRBV29-1	TRBJ1-2	SVEPGQGSRPYGYT
TRBV9	TRBJ1-5	ASSPRDRRDQPQH
TRBV6-5	TRBJ2-2	ASSYQKVMNTGELF
TRBV6-1	TRBJ2-6	ASSGDRSGANVLT
TRBV4-3	TRBJ2-3	ASSQDNTDTQY
TRBV5-1	TRBJ2-2	ASSRDTGELF
TRBV7-6	TRBJ2-5	ASSPRDSSQETQY
TRBV19	TRBJ1-2	ASTPAGTNYGYT
TRBV12-5	TRBJ1-2	ASGWDRTYGYT
TRBV14	TRBJ2-5	ASSLLLTETQY
TRBV5-6	TRBJ2-5	ASSYGTVETQY
TRBV19	TRBJ2-1	ASSRVPRGEQF
TRBV4-1	TRBJ2-7	ASSWRLAGVSGSYEQY
TRBV27	TRBJ1-1	ASRVGTEAF
TRBV28	TRBJ2-7	ASSSGTGTYEQY
TRBV4-3	TRBJ1-1	ASSQGGWGQYTEAF
TRBV2	TRBJ1-1	ASSRTENTEAF
TRBV6-5	TRBJ1-1	ASSTRQGRNTEAF
TRBV28	TRBJ2-7	ASETRDSPLVQY
TRBV6-1	TRBJ2-2	ASSETGYTGELF
TRBV6-5	TRBJ1-2	ASSPDRYYGYT
TRBV27	TRBJ2-2	ASSYNRDPGAGELF
TRBV18	TRBJ1-4	ASSPPGATNEKLF
TRBV7-9	TRBJ2-3	ASSSPATGADTQY
TRBV18	TRBJ1-1	ASSPFQGRNTEAF
TRBV27	TRBJ2-1	ASTPSGTTGGEQF
TRBV19	TRBJ2-3	ASSTSGGSTDTQY
TRBV29-1	TRBJ2-7	SGGVSYEQY
TRBV25-1	TRBJ2-7	ASKQGASNEQY
TRBV2	TRBJ2-7	ASTLTSLGPREQY
TRBV27	TRBJ1-1	ASGPPRGATEAF
TRBV5-4	TRBJ1-6	ASSLDRVSPLH
TRBV2	TRBJ2-2	ASRPLAGSGELF
TRBV19	TRBJ1-1	ASPGGTEAF